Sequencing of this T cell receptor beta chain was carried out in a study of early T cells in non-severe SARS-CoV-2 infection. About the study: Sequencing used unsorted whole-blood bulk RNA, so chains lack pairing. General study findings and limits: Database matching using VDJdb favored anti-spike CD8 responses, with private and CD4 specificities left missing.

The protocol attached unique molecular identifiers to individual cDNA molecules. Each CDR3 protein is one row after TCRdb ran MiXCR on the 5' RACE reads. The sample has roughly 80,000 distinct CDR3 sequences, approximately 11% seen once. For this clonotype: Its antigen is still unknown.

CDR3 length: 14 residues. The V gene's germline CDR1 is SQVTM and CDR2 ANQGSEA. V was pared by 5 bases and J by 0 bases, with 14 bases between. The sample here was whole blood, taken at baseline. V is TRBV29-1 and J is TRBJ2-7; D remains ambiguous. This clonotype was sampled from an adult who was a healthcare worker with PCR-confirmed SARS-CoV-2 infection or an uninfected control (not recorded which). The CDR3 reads CSVLGTRSSYEQYF. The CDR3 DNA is TGCAGCGTTCTGGGCACACGGAGCTCCTACGAGCAGTACTTC.